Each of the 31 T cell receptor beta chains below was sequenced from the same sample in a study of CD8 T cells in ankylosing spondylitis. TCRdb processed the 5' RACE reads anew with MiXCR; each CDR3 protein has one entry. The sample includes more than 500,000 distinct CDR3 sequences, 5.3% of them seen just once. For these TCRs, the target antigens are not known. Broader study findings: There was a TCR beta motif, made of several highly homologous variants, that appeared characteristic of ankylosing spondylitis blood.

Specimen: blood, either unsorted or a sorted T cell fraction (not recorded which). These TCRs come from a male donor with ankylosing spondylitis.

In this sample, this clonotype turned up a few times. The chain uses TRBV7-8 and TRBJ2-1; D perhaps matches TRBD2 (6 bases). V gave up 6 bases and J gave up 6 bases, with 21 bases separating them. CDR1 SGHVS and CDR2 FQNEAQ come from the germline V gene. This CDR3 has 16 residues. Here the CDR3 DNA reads TGTGCCAGCAGTACCCCTCGCGGGGTGAGGGGCAATGAGCAGTTCTTC. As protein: CASSTPRGVRGNEQFF.

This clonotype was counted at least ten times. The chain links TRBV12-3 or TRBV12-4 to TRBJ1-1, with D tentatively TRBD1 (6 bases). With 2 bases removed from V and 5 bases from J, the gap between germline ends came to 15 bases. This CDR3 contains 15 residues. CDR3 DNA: TGTGCCAGCAGTTTAAGGGCTGGGGGGCGGACTGAAGCTTTCTTT. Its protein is CASSLRAGGRTEAFF.

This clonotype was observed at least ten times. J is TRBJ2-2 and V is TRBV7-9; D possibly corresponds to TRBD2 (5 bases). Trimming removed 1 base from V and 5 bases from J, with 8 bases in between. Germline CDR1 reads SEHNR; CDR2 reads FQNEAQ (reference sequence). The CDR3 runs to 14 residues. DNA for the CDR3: TGTGCCAGCAGCTTAGATTGGAGGACCGGGGAGCTGTTTTTT. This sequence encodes CASSLDWRTGELFF.

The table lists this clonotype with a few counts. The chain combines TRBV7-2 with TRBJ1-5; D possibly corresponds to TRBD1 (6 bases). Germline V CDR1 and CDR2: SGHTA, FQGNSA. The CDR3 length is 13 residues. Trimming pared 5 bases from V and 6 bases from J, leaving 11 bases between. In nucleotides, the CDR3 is TGTGCCAGCAGCCTACAGGGTATTCAGCCCCAGCATTTT. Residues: CASSLQGIQPQHF.

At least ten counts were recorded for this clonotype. Here the CDR3 DNA reads TGTGCCAGCAGCTTGGGGGACAGGGATATCTACAATGAGCAGTTCTTC. Encoded protein: CASSLGDRDIYNEQFF. The chain combines TRBV5-4 with TRBJ2-1; the match to TRBD1 covers 9 bases. Trimming cost V 0 bases and J 3 bases; bases outside gene matches: 4. Per the germline V gene, CDR1 is SGHNT and CDR2 is YYREEE (reference sequence). The CDR3 totals 16 residues.

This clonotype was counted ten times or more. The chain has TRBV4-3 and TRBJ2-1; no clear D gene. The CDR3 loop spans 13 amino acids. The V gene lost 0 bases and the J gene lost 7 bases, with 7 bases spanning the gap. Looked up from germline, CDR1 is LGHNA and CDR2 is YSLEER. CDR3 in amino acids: CASSQEYGNEQFF. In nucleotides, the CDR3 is TGCGCCAGCAGCCAAGAGTACGGTAATGAGCAGTTCTTC.

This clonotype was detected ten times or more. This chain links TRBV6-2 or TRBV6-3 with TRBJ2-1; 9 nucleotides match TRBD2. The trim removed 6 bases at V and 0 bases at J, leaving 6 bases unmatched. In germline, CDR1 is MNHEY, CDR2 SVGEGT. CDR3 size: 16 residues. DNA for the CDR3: TGTGCCAGCAGCCCCAGCGGGGGGACCTCCTACAATGAGCAGTTCTTC. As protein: CASSPSGGTSYNEQFF.

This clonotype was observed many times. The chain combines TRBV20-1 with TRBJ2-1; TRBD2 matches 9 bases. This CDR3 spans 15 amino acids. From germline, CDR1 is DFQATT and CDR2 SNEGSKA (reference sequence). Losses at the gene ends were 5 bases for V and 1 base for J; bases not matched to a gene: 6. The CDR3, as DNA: TGCAGTGCTCGACAGACTAGCGGATCCTACAATGAGCAGTTCTTC. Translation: CSARQTSGSYNEQFF.

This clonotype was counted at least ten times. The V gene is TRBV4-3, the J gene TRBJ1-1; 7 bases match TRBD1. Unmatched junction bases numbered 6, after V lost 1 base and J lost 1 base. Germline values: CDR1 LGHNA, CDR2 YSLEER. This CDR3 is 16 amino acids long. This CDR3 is CASSQADRAPNTEAFF. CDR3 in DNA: TGCGCCAGCAGCCAAGCAGACAGGGCGCCGAACACTGAAGCTTTCTTT.

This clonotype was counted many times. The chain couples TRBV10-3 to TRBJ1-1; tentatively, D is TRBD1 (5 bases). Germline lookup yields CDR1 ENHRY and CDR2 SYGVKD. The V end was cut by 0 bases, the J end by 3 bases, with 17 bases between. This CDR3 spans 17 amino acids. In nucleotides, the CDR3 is TGTGCCATCAGTGAGTCGAGAGGAGTGGGGACGGACACTGAAGCTTTCTTT. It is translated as CAISESRGVGTDTEAFF.

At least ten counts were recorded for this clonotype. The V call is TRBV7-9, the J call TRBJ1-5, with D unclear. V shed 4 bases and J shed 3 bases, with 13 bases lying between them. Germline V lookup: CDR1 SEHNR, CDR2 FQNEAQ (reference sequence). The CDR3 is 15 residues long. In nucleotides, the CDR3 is TGTGCCAGCAGCTCCCCGAGGGAAGCCAATCAGCCCCAGCATTTT. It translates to CASSSPREANQPQHF.

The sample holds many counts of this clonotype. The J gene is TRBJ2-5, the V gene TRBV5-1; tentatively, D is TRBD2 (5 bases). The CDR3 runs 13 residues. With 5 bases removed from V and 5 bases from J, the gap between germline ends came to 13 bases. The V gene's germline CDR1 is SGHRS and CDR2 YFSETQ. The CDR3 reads CASRPLAEETQYF. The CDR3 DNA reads TGCGCCAGCAGACCTCTAGCAGAGGAGACCCAGTACTTC.

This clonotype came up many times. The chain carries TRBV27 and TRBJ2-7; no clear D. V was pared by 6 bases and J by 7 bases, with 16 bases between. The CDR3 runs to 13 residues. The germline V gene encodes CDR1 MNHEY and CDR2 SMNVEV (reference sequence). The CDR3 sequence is CASSLGGYREQYF. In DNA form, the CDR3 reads TGTGCCAGCAGCTTGGGTGGTTATCGGGAGCAGTACTTC.

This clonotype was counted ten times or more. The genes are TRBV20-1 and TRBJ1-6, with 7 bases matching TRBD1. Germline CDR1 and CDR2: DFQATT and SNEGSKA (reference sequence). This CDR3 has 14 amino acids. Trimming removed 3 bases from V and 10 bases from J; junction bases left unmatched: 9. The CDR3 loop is CSASGDRNGSPLHF. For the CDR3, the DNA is TGCAGTGCTAGCGGGGACAGAAATGGGTCACCCCTCCACTTT.

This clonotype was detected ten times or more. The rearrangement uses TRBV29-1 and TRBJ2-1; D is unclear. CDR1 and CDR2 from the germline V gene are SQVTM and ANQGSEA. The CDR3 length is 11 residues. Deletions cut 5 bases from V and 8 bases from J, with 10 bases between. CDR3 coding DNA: TGCAGCGTTAGAGGTGGGGATGAGCAGTTCTTC. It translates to CSVRGGDEQFF.

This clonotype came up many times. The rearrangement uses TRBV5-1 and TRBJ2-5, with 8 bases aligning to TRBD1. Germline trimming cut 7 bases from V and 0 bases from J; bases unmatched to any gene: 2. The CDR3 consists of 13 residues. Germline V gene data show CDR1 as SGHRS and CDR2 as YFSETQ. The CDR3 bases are TGCGCCAGCGGGACAGGTGACCAAGAGACCCAGTACTTC. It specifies CASGTGDQETQYF.

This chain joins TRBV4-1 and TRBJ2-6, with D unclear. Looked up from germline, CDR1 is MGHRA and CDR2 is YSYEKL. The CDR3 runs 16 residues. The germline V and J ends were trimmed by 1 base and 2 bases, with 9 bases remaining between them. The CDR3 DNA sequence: TGCGCCAGCAGCCAAGGGGCCCCCGCTGGGGCCAACGTCCTGACTTTC. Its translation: CASSQGAPAGANVLTF.

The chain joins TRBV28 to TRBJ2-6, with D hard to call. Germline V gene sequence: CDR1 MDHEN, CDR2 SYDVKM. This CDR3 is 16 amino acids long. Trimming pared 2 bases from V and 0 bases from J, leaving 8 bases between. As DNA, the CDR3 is TGTGCCAGCAGTTTAATCACGGCCTCTGGGGCCAACGTCCTGACTTTC. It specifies CASSLITASGANVLTF.

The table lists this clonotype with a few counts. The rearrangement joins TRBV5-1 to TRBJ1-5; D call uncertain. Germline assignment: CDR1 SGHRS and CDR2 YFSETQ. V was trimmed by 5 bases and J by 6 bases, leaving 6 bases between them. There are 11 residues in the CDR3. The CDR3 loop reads CASRSSQPQHF. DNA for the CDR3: TGCGCCAGCAGGAGTAGTCAGCCCCAGCATTTT.

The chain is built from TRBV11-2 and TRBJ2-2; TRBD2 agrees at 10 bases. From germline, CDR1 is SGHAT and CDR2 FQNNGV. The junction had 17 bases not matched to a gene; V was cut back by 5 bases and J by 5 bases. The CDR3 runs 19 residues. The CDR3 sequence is CASSTPWGLAGVETGELFF. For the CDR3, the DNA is TGTGCCAGCAGCACCCCCTGGGGTCTAGCGGGAGTTGAAACCGGGGAGCTGTTTTTT.

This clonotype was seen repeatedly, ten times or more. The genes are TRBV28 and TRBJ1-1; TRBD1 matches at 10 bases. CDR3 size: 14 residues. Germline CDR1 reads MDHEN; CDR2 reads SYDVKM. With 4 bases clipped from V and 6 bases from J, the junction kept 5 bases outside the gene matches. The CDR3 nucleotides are TGTGCCAGCAGTTGGCGGGACAGGGGCCCTGAAGCTTTCTTT. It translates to CASSWRDRGPEAFF.

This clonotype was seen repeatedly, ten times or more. CDR3 loop: CASSLELAIRETQYF. CDR3 nucleotides: TGCGCCAGCAGCTTGGAACTAGCTATACGAGAGACCCAGTACTTC. This rearrangement joins TRBV5-1 to TRBJ2-5, with D possibly TRBD2 on 6 matching bases. The V end was cut by 0 bases, the J end by 4 bases, with 13 bases between. The germline CDR1 and CDR2 sequences are SGHRS and YFSETQ. The CDR3 runs 15 residues.

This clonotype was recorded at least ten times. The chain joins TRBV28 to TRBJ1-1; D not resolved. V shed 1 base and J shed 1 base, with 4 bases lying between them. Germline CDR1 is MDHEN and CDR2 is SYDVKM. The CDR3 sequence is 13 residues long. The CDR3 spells CASSLSKNTEAFF. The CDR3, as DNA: TGTGCCAGCAGTTTATCCAAGAACACTGAAGCTTTCTTT.

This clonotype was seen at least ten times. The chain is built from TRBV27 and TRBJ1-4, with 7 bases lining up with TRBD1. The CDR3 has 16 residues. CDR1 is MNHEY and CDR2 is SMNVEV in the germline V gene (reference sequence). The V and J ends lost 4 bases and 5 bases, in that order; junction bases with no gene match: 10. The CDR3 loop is CASSSLYGTVNEKLFF. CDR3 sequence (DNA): TGTGCCAGCAGTTCCCTATACGGGACAGTAAATGAAAAACTGTTTTTT.

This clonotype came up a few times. This CDR3 is CSARDPRGPGNEQFF. The CDR3 DNA follows: TGCAGTGCTAGAGATCCACGGGGCCCGGGGAATGAGCAGTTCTTC. This chain links TRBV20-1 with TRBJ2-1; D tentatively fits TRBD1 or TRBD2 (5 bases each). Germline CDR1 DFQATT, CDR2 SNEGSKA (reference sequence). CDR3 size: 15 residues. Trimming pared 0 bases from V and 7 bases from J, leaving 16 bases between.

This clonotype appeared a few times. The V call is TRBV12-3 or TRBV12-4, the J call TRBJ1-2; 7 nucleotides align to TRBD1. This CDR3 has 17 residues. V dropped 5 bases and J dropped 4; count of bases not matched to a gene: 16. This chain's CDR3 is CASSPRIQGIWRYGYTF. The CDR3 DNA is TGTGCCAGCAGTCCTCGTATACAGGGGATTTGGCGCTATGGCTACACCTTC.

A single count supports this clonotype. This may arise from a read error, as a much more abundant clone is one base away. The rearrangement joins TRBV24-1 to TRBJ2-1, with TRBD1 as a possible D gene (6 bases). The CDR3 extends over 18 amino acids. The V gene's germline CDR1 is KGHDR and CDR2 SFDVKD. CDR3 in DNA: TGTGCCACCTGTGACCGCCTACCTCATGGGGGCCCCTACAATGAGCAGTTCTTC. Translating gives CATCDRLPHGGPYNEQFF.

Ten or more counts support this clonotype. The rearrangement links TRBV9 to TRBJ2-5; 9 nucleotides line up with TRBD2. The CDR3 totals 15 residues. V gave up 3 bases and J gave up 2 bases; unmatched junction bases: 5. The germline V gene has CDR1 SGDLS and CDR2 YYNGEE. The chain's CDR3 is CASSAGTSPQETQYF. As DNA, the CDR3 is TGTGCCAGCAGCGCCGGGACTAGCCCACAAGAGACCCAGTACTTC.

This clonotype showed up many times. CDR3 in DNA: TGCGCCAGCAGCTTGTTCCCCGCAACTAATGAAAAACTGTTTTTT. Its protein product is CASSLFPATNEKLFF. The rearrangement links TRBV5-1 to TRBJ1-4; D remains unclear. V was trimmed by 1 base and J by 0 bases, leaving 7 bases between them. CDR3 length equals 15 residues. Germline CDR1 is SGHRS and CDR2 is YFSETQ.

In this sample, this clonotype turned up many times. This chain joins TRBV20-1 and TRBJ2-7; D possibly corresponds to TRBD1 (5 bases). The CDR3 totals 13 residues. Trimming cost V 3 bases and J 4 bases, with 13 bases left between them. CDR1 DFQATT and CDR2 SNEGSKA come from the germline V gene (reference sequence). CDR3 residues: CSARRQGGYEQYF. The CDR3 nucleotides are TGCAGTGCTAGGCGGCAGGGTGGATACGAGCAGTACTTC.

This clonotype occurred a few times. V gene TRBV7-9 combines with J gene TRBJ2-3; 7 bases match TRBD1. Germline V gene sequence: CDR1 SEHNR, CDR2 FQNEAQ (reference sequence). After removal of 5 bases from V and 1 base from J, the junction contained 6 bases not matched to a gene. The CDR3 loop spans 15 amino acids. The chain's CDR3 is CASSGGQVRTDTQYF. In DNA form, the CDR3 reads TGTGCCAGCAGCGGTGGACAGGTTCGCACAGATACGCAGTATTTT.